This passage covers 15 T cell receptor beta chains from one sample sequenced in a study of CD8 T cells in Susac syndrome. RNA, at about 0.45 to 1 ug, was reverse transcribed with random hexamers. One entry per CDR3 protein results from TCRdb running MiXCR on the immunoSEQ multiplex PCR reads. Of over 150,000 distinct CDR3 sequences detected, roughly 96% appear once; the ten largest clones hold 0.085% to 0.095%. The sample consisted of CD4+ T cells from PBMCs. These TCRs come from a human donor with multiple sclerosis.

V and J are TRBV9 and TRBJ1-4; TRBD1 is a possible D gene (5 bases). Trimming removed 4 bases at V and 4 bases at J, with 17 bases between. The CDR3 is 16 amino acids. Germline CDR1 SGDLS, CDR2 YYNGEE. The CDR3 loop is CASSSGTKNYNEKLFF. Here the CDR3 DNA reads TGTGCCAGCAGCTCCGGGACCAAGAATTATAATGAAAAACTGTTTTTT.

Only one count was recorded for this clonotype. The chain joins TRBV12-3 or TRBV12-4 to TRBJ2-1; D is possibly TRBD1 (6 bases). This CDR3 spans 14 amino acids. Between the trimmed V and J ends, which lost 8 bases and 9 bases, there was a span of 20 bases. The CDR3 DNA sequence: TGTGCCAGCTACCTACCCCTACAGGGTGGTGAGCAGTTCTTC. Translated: CASYLPLQGGEQFF.

The chain has TRBV19 and TRBJ2-1; unclear D gene. The V gene lost 6 bases and the J gene lost 12 bases, with 12 bases spanning the gap. Per the germline V gene, CDR1 is LNHDA and CDR2 is SQIVND (reference sequence). The CDR3 extends over 11 amino acids. The CDR3 is CASRAEVGQFF. CDR3 nucleotide sequence: TGTGCCAGTAGGGCCGAGGTCGGGCAGTTCTTC.

This chain uses TRBV29-1 with TRBJ1-1, with unresolved D. V gave up 3 bases and J gave up 8 bases, with 13 bases separating them. The CDR3 is 12 residues long. Germline CDR1 SQVTM, CDR2 ANQGSEA. The CDR3 DNA reads as TGCAGCGTTGAGCGTTTACAGATCGAAGCTTTCTTT. It translates to CSVERLQIEAFF.

The chain joins TRBV3-1 to TRBJ2-1; 11 bases agree with TRBD2. The ends lost 3 bases at V and 9 bases at J; junction bases unmatched: 4. Germline V gene data show CDR1 as LGHDT and CDR2 as YNNKEL (reference sequence). The CDR3 has 14 amino acids. CDR3 DNA sequence: TGTGCCAGCAGCCAGATACTAGCGGGAGTTGAGCAGTTCTTC. As protein: CASSQILAGVEQFF.

The chain combines TRBV23-1 with TRBJ1-2, with D unclear. TRBV23-1 is labeled an ORF, and its function is uncertain. Deletions cut 0 bases from V and 8 bases from J, with 10 bases between. The CDR3 runs to 13 residues. CDR3 in amino acids: CASSQSIVGGYTF. CDR3 nucleotide sequence: TGCGCCAGCAGTCAATCGATAGTAGGCGGCTACACCTTC.

This sequence joins TRBV11-2 and TRBJ1-4; D is undetermined. This CDR3 has 14 residues. The germline V and J ends were trimmed by 5 bases and 0 bases, with 7 bases remaining between them. CDR1 SGHAT and CDR2 FQNNGV come from the germline V gene. The CDR3 sequence: CASSPRATNEKLFF. CDR3 nucleotide sequence: TGTGCCAGCAGCCCGAGGGCAACTAATGAAAAACTGTTTTTT. Using reference TRBV11-2 and TRBJ1-4 for the parts outside the CDR3, the full variable domain is EAGVAQSPRYKIIEKRQSVAFWCNPISGHATLYWYQQILGQGPKLLIQFQNNGVVDDSQLPKDRFSAERLKGVDSTLKIQPAKLEDSAVYLCASSPRATNEKLFFGSGTQLSVL.

The V and J genes are TRBV12-3 or TRBV12-4 and TRBJ2-7; perhaps TRBD2 as D (6 bases). The CDR3 extends over 13 amino acids. The ends were cut back, 4 bases at V and 12 bases at J, with 19 bases in the middle. The CDR3 loop is CASSWAGPNGAYF. CDR3 bases: TGTGCCAGCAGTTGGGCGGGACCAAACGGTGCGTACTTC.

This clonotype has just one count. This chain connects TRBV28 to TRBJ1-1; D is unresolved. Germline CDR1 reads MDHEN; CDR2 reads SYDVKM. The CDR3 is 10 residues long. CDR3 loop: CAPPGTEAFF. The CDR3 DNA reads TGTGCACCACCGGGAACTGAAGCTTTCTTT.

The gene calls are TRBV24-1 and TRBJ2-5, with 8 bases identical to TRBD1. This CDR3 comprises 13 residues. The V and J ends lost 7 bases and 4 bases, in that order; junction bases with no gene match: 4. Germline values: CDR1 KGHDR, CDR2 SFDVKD. CDR3 sequence (DNA): TGTGCCACCAGCGGGACAGGCGGAGAGACCCAGTACTTC. Translated, it gives CATSGTGGETQYF.

This CDR3 is CASSVDTGSGETQYF. The CDR3 region has the DNA TGTGCCAGCAGCGTAGATACAGGGAGTGGAGAGACCCAGTACTTC. This chain uses TRBV9 with TRBJ2-5; D possibly corresponds to TRBD1 (6 bases). The CDR3 extends over 15 amino acids. The V end was cut by 0 bases, the J end by 4 bases, with 13 bases between. The germline V gene encodes CDR1 SGDLS and CDR2 YYNGEE.

The chain combines TRBV29-1 with TRBJ2-3; D is possibly TRBD1 (6 bases). Per the germline V gene, CDR1 is SQVTM and CDR2 is ANQGSEA. The V gene lost 5 bases and the J gene lost 4 bases, with 16 bases spanning the gap. The CDR3 extends over 14 amino acids. Written as DNA, the CDR3 is TGCAGCGTTAAGGGGGATACGACGGCAGATACGCAGTATTTT. This sequence encodes CSVKGDTTADTQYF.

This clonotype was counted a single time. This rearrangement joins TRBV7-3 to TRBJ2-3; D uncertain. Germline V CDR1 and CDR2: SGHTA, FQGTGA. This CDR3 is built from 13 residues. V gave up 3 bases and J gave up 5 bases, with 9 bases separating them. The CDR3 region is CASSFTLKDTQYF. The CDR3, as DNA: TGTGCCAGCAGCTTCACGCTGAAAGATACGCAGTATTTT.

This chain joins TRBV29-1 and TRBJ2-7; 11 nucleotides line up with TRBD2. Germline V CDR1 and CDR2: SQVTM, ANQGSEA. Losses at the gene ends were 6 bases for V and 3 bases for J; bases not matched to a gene: 4. The CDR3 sequence is 13 residues long. CDR3 region: CSVLAGGIYEQYF. The CDR3 DNA follows: TGCAGCGTCCTAGCGGGAGGAATCTACGAGCAGTACTTC.

V and J are TRBV27 and TRBJ1-2, with 9 bases that match TRBD1. V shed 8 bases, J shed 5 bases, and the junction held 12 bases outside the gene matches. This CDR3 comprises 15 residues. Germline CDR1 and CDR2: MNHEY and SMNVEV (reference sequence). CDR3 in amino acids: CASRREGQGNYGYTF. In nucleotides, the CDR3 is TGTGCCAGCCGGCGGGAAGGACAGGGGAATTATGGCTACACCTTC.